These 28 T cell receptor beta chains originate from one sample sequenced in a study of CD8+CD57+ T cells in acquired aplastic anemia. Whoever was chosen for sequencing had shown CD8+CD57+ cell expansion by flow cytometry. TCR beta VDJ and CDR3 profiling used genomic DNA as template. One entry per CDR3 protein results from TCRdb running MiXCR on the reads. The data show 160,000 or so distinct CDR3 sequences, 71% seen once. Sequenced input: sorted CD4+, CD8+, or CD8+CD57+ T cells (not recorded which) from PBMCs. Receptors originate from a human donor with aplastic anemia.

As DNA, the CDR3 is TGTGCCAGCAGCATGGGACCTTACAATGAGCAGTTCTTC. This translates into CASSMGPYNEQFF. The V call is TRBV7-3, the J call TRBJ2-1; D possibly matches TRBD1 or TRBD2 (5 bases each). Germline V lookup: CDR1 SGHTA, CDR2 FQGTGA. The CDR3 contains 13 residues. The germline V and J ends were trimmed by 5 bases and 4 bases, with 9 bases remaining between them.

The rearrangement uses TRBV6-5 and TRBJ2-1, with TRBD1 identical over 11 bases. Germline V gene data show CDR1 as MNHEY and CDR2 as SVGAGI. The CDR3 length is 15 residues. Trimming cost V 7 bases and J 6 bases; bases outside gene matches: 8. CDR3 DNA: TGTGCCAGCATCGATGGACAGGGGGCTTCCAATGAGCAGTTCTTC. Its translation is CASIDGQGASNEQFF.

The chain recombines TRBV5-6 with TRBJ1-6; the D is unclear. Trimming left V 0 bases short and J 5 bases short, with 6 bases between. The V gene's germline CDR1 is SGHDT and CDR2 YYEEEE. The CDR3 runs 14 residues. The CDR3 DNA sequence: TGTGCCAGCAGCTTGGACATCGATAATTCACCCCTCCACTTT. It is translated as CASSLDIDNSPLHF.

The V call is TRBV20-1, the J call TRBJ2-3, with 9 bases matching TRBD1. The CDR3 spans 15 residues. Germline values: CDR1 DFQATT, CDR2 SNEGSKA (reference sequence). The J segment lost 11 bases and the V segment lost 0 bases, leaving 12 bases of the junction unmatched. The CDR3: CSAREGDRDYNEQYF. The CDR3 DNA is TGCAGTGCTAGAGAAGGGGACAGGGACTACAATGAGCAGTATTTT.

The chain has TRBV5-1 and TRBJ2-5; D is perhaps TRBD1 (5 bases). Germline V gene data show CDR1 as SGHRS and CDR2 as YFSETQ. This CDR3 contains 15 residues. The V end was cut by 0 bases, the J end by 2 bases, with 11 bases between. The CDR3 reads CASSLGAGIQETQYF. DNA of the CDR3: TGCGCCAGCAGCTTGGGCGCAGGGATACAAGAGACCCAGTACTTC.

The CDR3 nucleotides are TGTGCCAGCAGCTCAAGGACTAGCGGGAGGGCTGGGGAGACCCAGTACTTC. Translated, it gives CASSSRTSGRAGETQYF. The chain uses TRBV7-2 and TRBJ2-5; 15 bases agree with TRBD2. The CDR3 is 17 residues long. In germline, CDR1 is SGHTA, CDR2 FQGNSA. V lost 4 bases to trimming and J lost 5 bases; unmatched junction nucleotides: 8.

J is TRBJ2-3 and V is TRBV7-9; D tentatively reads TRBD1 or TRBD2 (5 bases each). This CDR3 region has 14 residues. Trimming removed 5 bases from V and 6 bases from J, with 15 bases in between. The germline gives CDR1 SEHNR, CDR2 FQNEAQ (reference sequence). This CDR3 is CASSLWDRADTQYF. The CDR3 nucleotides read TGTGCCAGCAGCCTTTGGGACCGCGCGGATACGCAGTATTTT.

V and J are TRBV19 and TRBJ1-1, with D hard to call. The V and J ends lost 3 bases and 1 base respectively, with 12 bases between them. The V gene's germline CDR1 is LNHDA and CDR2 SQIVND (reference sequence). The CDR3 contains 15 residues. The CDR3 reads CASSISHRGNTEAFF. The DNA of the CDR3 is TGTGCCAGTAGTATTTCCCACCGGGGGAACACTGAAGCTTTCTTT.

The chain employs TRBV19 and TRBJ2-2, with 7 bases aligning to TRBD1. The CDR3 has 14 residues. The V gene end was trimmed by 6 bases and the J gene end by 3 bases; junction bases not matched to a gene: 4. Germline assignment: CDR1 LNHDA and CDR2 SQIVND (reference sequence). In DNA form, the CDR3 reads TGTGCCAGTAGGGCAGGGGGTGACACCGGGGAGCTGTTTTTT. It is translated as CASRAGGDTGELFF.

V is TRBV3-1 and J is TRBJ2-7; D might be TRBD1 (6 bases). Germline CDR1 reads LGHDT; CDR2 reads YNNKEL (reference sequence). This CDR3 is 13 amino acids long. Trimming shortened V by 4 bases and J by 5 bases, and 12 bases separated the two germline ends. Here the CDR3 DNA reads TGTGCCAGCAGCCTCCGGGACACCGACGAGCAGTACTTC. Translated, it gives CASSLRDTDEQYF.

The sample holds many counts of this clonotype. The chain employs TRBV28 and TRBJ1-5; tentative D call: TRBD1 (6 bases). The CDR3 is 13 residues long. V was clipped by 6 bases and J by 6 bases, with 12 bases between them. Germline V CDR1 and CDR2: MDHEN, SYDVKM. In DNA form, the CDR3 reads TGTGCCAGCAGGGGGGCCCCGGGTCAGCCCCAGCATTTT. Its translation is CASRGAPGQPQHF. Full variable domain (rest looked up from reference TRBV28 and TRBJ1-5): DVKVTQSSRYLVKRTGEKVFLECVQDMDHENMFWYRQDPGLGLRLIYFSYDVKMKEKGDIPEGYSVSREKKERFSLILESASTNQTSMYLCASRGAPGQPQHFGDGTRLSIL.

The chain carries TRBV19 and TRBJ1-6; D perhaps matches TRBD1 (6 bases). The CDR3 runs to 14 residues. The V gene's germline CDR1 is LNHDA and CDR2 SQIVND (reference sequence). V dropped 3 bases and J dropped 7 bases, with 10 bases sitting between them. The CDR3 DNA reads TGTGCCAGTAGTATCGTACAGGGAAATTCACCCCTCCACTTT. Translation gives CASSIVQGNSPLHF.

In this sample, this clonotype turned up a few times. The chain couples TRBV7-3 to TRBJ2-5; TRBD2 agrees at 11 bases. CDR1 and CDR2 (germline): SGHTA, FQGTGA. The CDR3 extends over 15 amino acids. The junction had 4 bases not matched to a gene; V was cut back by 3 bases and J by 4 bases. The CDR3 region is CASSLSSGGTETQYF. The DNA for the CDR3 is TGTGCCAGCAGCTTGTCTAGCGGGGGGACAGAGACCCAGTACTTC.

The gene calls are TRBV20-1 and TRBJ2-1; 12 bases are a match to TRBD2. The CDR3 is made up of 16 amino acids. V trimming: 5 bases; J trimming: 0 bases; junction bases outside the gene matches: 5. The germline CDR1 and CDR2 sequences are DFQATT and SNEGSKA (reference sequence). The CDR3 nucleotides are TGCAGTGCTGTGACTAGCGGGGGACCCTCCTACAATGAGCAGTTCTTC. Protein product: CSAVTSGGPSYNEQFF.

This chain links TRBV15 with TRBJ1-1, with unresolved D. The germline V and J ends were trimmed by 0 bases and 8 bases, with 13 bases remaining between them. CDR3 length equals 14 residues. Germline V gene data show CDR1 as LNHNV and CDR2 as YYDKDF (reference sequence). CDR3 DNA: TGTGCCACCAGCAGAGATTGGTACCCAGTAGAAGCTTTCTTT. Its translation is CATSRDWYPVEAFF.

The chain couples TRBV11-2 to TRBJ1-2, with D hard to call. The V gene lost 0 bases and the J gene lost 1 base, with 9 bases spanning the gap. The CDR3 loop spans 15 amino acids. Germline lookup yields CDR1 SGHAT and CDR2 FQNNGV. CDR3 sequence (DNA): TGTGCCAGCAGCTTAGATCTCGGCAATAACTATGGCTACACCTTC. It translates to CASSLDLGNNYGYTF.

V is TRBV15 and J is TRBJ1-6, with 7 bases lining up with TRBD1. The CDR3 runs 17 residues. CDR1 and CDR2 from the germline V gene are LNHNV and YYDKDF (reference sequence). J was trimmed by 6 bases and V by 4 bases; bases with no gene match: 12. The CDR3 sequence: CATSKEGVGGSNSPLHF. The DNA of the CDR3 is TGTGCCACCAGCAAAGAAGGGGTAGGGGGCAGTAATTCACCCCTCCACTTT.

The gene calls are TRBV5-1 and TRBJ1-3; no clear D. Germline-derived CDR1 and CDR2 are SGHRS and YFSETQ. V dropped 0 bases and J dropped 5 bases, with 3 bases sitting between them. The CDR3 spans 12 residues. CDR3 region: CASSLDRNTIYF. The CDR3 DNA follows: TGCGCCAGCAGCTTGGACCGAAACACCATATATTTT.

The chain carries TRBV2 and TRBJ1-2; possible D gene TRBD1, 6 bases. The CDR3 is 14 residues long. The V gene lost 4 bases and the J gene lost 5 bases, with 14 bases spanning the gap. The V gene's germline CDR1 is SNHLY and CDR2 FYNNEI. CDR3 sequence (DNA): TGTGCCAGCAGTGCGACAGGCAAGGAGTATGGCTACACCTTC. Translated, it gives CASSATGKEYGYTF.

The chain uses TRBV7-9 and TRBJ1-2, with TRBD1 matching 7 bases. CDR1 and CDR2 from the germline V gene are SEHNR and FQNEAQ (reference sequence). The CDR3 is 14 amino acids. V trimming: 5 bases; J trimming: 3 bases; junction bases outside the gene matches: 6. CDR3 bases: TGTGCCAGCAGCCCCTCCGGGACAGACTATGGCTACACCTTC. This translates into CASSPSGTDYGYTF.

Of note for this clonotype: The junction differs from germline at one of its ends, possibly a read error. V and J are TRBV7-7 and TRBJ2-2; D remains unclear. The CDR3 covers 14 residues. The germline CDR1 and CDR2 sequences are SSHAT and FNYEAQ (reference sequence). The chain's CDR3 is CASSLAPNTGELFF. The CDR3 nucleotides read TGTGCTAGCAGCTTAGCTCCGAACACCGGGGAGCTGTTTTTT.

CDR3 nucleotide sequence: TGTGCCAGTAGTTACCCTCTGCAGCCCCAGCATTTT. Translation gives CASSYPLQPQHF. The chain is built from TRBV19 and TRBJ1-5; D gene uncertain. Germline-derived CDR1 and CDR2 are LNHDA and SQIVND (reference sequence). Trimming pared 5 bases from V and 7 bases from J, leaving 9 bases between. The length of the CDR3 is 12 residues. The variable domain in full, with the rest retrieved from reference TRBV19 and TRBJ1-5, is DGGITQSPKYLFRKEGQNVTLSCEQNLNHDAMYWYRQDPGQGLRLIYYSQIVNDFQKGDIAEGYSVSREKKESFPLTVTSAQKNPTAFYLCASSYPLQPQHFGDGTRLSIL.

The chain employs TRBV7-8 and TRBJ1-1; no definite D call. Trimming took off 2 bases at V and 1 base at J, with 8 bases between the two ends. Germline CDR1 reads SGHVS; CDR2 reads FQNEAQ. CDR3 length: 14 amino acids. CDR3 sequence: CASSLLTGNTEAFF. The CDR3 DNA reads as TGTGCCAGCAGCTTATTAACGGGGAACACTGAAGCTTTCTTT.

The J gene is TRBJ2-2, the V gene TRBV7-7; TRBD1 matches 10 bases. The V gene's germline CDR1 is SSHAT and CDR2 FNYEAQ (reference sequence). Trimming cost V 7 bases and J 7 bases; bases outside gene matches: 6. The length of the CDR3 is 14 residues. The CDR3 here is CASNMDRGYGELFF. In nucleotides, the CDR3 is TGTGCCAGCAATATGGACAGGGGGTACGGGGAGCTGTTTTTT.

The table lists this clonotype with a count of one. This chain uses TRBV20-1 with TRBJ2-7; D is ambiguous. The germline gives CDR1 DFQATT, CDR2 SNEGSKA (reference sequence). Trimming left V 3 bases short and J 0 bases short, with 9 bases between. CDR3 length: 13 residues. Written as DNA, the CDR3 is TGCAGTGCTAGGGCTAGTGGCTCCTACGAGCAGTACTTC. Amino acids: CSARASGSYEQYF.

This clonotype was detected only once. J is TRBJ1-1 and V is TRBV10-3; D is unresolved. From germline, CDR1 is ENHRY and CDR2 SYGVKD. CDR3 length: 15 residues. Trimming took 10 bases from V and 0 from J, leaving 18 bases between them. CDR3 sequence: CATTREGSMNTEAFF. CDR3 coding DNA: TGTGCCACCACGAGAGAGGGTTCCATGAACACTGAAGCTTTCTTT.

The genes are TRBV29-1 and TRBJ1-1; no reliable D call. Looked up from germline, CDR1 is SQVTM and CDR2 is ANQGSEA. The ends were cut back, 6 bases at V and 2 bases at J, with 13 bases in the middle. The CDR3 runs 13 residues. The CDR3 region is CSVPGPYNTEAFF. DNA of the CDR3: TGCAGCGTACCGGGTCCTTACAACACTGAAGCTTTCTTT.

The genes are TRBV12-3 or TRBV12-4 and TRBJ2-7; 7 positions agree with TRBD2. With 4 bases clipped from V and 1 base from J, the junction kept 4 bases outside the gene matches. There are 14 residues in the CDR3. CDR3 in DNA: TGTGCCAGCAGTTCGGGGGGAGCATCCTACGAGCAGTACTTC. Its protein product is CASSSGGASYEQYF.